This TCR beta chain came from a study of vaccination effects on CD4 cells after COVID-19. Overall study findings and caveats: Late after vaccination, infection- and vaccine-induced clones showed marked clonal contraction.

CDR3 length equals 14 residues. From germline, CDR1 is SGHTA and CDR2 FQGNSA. V lost 5 bases and J 7 bases, leaving 15 bases between the germline ends. Clones were read by immunoSEQ multiplex PCR, and TCRdb kept only the in-frame ones, dropping some. The data hold some 66,000 clones, with roughly 80% observed a single time. Cultured cells yielded isolated CD4+ T cells after 10 days. Two doses of BNT162b2 or mRNA-1273 vaccine were administered to participants. For this clone: Its specificity is unknown.

The sequences come from CD4+ T cells from PBMCs cultured without peptide, collected after COVID-19 vaccination. This sequence was found in a human donor who received a COVID-19 vaccine. This rearrangement joins TRBV7-2 to TRBJ2-1; D may be TRBD1 or TRBD2 (6 bases each). The CDR3 loop reads CASSRWGASNEQFF. The CDR3 nucleotides read TGTGCCAGCAGCCGCTGGGGGGCTAGTAATGAGCAGTTCTTC.